This T cell receptor (beta chain) was profiled in a study of shared clonotypes between healthy human individuals. Across the study: Sampling drew on donors who were a couple of women and three men aged 18 to 49. There were three CD4 naive, three CD4 memory, two CD8 naive and one CD8 memory plates per donor.

CDR1 MNHEY and CDR2 SMNVEV come from the germline V gene (reference sequence). The length of the CDR3 is 11 residues. The ends were cut back, 8 bases at V and 11 bases at J, with 14 bases in the middle. Naive CD8 cells were CD45RO-negative, positively selected for CCR7, excluding terminally differentiated effector memory CD45RA+ cells. Source study methods: Junction-only immunoSEQ sequences carried no quality scores, so filtering differed. Here immunoSEQ multiplex PCR was the method, and the copy in TCRdb shows in-frame clones only, minus some. For V, J and clone size, that table is used; D and trimming come from the DNA. The data show millions of clones, just under 95% seen once.

Sequenced sample: naive CD8+ T cells sorted from blood. The chain combines TRBV27 with TRBJ2-3; no clear D. This sequence was found in a man in his late teens or twenties in good health. The CDR3 loop is CASGWAGGQYF. DNA for the CDR3: TGTGCCAGCGGGTGGGCAGGTGGGCAGTATTTT.